The entry below describes one T cell receptor beta chain. Its antigen is still unknown. The entry originates in a study of T cell responses to AZD1222 COVID-19 vaccine. The assay was immunoSEQ multiplex PCR, and TCRdb's table has in-frame clones only and misses some. The data contain 150,000 to 160,000 clones, approximately 87% of them seen just once; the ten biggest clones take up roughly 5.8%. Findings and limits, study-wide: Spike-specific TCR repertoires showed rising breadth and depth after two AZD1222 doses. Clonal diversity was possibly underestimated; the donors were predominantly white British and more often female.

Germline loops: CDR1 LGHDT, CDR2 YNNKEL (reference sequence). The CDR3 sequence is 14 residues long. V was cut by 1 base and J by 1 base, with 5 bases left in between. The chain carries TRBV3-1 (or the pseudogene TRBV3-2) and TRBJ1-3; D is ambiguous. The sequence was collected from an adult in good health. Sequenced material: peripheral blood, taken on day 0 of MenACWY control vaccination. The CDR3 DNA reads TGTGCCAGCAGCCAAGTCCGTTCTGGAAACACCATATATTTT. Translating gives CASSQVRSGNTIYF.